Each of the 7 T cell receptor beta chains below was sequenced from the same sample in a study of shared clonotypes between healthy human individuals. The method was immunoSEQ multiplex PCR; TCRdb's version includes in-frame clones alone and lacks a portion of them. The sample contains a few million clones, approximately 90% of which appear only once. Sequencing used naive CD4+ T cells sorted from blood. Subset: CD45RA+ positively selected. The source is a man aged 18 to 35 in good health.

This rearrangement joins TRBV10-3 to TRBJ1-5; unclear D gene. This CDR3 spans 16 amino acids. Germline CDR1 ENHRY, CDR2 SYGVKD. With 2 bases removed from V and 0 bases from J, the gap between germline ends came to 11 bases. The CDR3 DNA reads TGTGCCATCAGTGAGGGCAGTGCGTATAGCAATCAGCCCCAGCATTTT. Protein: CAISEGSAYSNQPQHF.

The chain combines TRBV19 with TRBJ1-3; TRBD1 agrees at 7 bases. The J segment lost 0 bases and the V segment lost 10 bases, leaving 6 bases of the junction unmatched. Germline CDR1 reads LNHDA; CDR2 reads SQIVND (reference sequence). The CDR3 runs 14 residues. CDR3 amino acids: CATHHRGSGNTIYF. The CDR3 region has the DNA TGTGCCACTCATCACAGGGGCTCTGGAAACACCATATATTTT. Combining the CDR3 with reference TRBV19 and TRBJ1-3 gives the whole variable domain DGGITQSPKYLFRKEGQNVTLSCEQNLNHDAMYWYRQDPGQGLRLIYYSQIVNDFQKGDIAEGYSVSREKKESFPLTVTSAQKNPTAFYLCATHHRGSGNTIYFGEGSWLTVV.

This clone was seen once. Other DNA sequences within the sample encode an identical CDR3. The V and J genes are TRBV10-3 and TRBJ2-7; D is undetermined. CDR1 and CDR2 from the germline V gene are ENHRY and SYGVKD. Trimming pared 1 base from V and 2 bases from J, leaving 9 bases between. CDR3 length: 14 residues. CDR3 in amino acids: CAISELSGAYEQYF. In nucleotides, the CDR3 is TGTGCCATCAGTGAGTTGTCGGGCGCCTACGAGCAGTACTTC.

Worth noting for this clone: Distinct nucleotide sequences in the sample also encode this CDR3. The chain joins TRBV5-1 to TRBJ2-4, with no clear D. The CDR3 has 15 amino acids. Germline CDR1 is SGHRS and CDR2 is YFSETQ. Trimming shortened V by 0 bases and J by 2 bases, and 9 bases separated the two germline ends. In DNA form, the CDR3 reads TGCGCCAGCAGCTTGGAACTGGGTTCCAAAAACATTCAGTACTTC. Encoded protein: CASSLELGSKNIQYF. The full variable domain, with the rest looked up from reference TRBV5-1 and TRBJ2-4, is KAGVTQTPRYLIKTRGQQVTLSCSPISGHRSVSWYQQTPGQGLQFLFEYFSETQRNKGNFPGRFSGRQFSNSRSEMNVSTLELGDSALYLCASSLELGSKNIQYFGAGTRLSVL.

V usage is TRBV2 and J usage is TRBJ2-5; D perhaps matches TRBD1 (6 bases). This CDR3 is built from 13 residues. Germline values: CDR1 SNHLY, CDR2 FYNNEI. V was clipped by 8 bases and J by 4 bases, with 14 bases between them. Here the CDR3 reads CASLTGYPETQYF. The CDR3 nucleotides are TGTGCCAGCCTTACAGGGTATCCAGAGACCCAGTACTTC.

The chain is built from TRBV2 and TRBJ2-7; D is uncertain. CDR1 and CDR2 from the germline V gene are SNHLY and FYNNEI. The CDR3 spans 15 residues. Deletions cut 6 bases from V and 1 base from J, with 16 bases between. CDR3 loop: CASRTLSLRSYEQYF. CDR3 bases: TGTGCCAGCAGGACTTTGAGCCTTCGGTCCTACGAGCAGTACTTC.

The CDR3 bases are TGTGCCAGAAGCTTGGCACAGAGCTGCAATCAGCCCCAGCATTTT. Residues: CARSLAQSCNQPQHF. The V call is TRBV5-3, the J call TRBJ1-5; no reliable D call. TRBV5-3 is reported as an ORF; its role is uncertain. There are 15 residues in the CDR3. The V end lost 0 bases, the J end lost 2 bases, and 9 bases lay between the germline ends.